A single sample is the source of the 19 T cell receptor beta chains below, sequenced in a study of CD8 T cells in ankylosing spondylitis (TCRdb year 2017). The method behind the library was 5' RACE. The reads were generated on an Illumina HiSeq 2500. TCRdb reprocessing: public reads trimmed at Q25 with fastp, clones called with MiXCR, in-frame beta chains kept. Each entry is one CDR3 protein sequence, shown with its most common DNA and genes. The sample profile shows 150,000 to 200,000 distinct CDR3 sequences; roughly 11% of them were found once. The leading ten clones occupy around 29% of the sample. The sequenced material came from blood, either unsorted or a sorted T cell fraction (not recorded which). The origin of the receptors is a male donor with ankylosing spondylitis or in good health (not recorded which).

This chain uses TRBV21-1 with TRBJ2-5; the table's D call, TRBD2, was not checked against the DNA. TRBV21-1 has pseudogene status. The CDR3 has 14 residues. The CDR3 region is CASSKKSVRETQYF. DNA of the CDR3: TGTGCCAGCAGCAAAAAGTCCGTGCGGGAGACCCAGTACTTC.

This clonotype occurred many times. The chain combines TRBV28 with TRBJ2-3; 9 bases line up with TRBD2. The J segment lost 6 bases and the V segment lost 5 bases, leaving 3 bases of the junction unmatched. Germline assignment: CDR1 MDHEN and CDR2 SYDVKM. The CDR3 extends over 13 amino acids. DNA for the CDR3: TGTGCCAGCAGTAGCGGGAGGAGGGATACGCAGTATTTT. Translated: CASSSGRRDTQYF.

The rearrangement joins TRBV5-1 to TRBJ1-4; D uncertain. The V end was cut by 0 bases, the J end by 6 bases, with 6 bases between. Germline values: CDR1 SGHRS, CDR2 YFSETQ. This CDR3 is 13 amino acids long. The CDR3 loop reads CASSLGADEKLFF. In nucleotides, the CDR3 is TGCGCCAGCAGCTTGGGGGCGGATGAAAAACTGTTTTTT.

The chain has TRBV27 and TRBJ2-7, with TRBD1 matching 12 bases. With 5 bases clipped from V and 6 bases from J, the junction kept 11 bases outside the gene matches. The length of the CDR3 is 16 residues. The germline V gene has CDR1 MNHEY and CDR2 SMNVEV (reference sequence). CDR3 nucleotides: TGTGCCAGCAGTCGCATCACGGGACAGGGGGCGTTCGAGCAGTACTTC. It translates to CASSRITGQGAFEQYF.

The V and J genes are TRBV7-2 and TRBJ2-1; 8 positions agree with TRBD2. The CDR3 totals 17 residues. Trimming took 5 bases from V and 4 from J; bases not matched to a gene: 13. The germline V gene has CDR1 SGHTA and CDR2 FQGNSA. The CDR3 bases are TGTGCCAGCAGCCCTCACGCCCGGGGGGGCAAGTACAATGAGCAGTTCTTC. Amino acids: CASSPHARGGKYNEQFF.

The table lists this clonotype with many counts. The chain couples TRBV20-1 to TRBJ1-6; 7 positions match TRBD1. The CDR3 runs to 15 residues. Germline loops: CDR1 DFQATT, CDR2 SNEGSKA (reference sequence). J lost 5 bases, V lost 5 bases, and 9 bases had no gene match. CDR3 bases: TGCAGTGCTCGATTATCCGGGACAGATAATTCACCCCTCCACTTT. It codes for CSARLSGTDNSPLHF.

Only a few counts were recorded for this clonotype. The chain's CDR3 is CASSLAGVQTTEAFF. The CDR3 DNA reads as TGTGCCAGCAGTTTAGCCGGGGTTCAGACCACTGAAGCTTTCTTT. The chain links TRBV12-3 or TRBV12-4 to TRBJ1-1; D is unresolved. The CDR3 loop spans 15 amino acids. Trimming left V 0 bases short and J 4 bases short, with 12 bases between.

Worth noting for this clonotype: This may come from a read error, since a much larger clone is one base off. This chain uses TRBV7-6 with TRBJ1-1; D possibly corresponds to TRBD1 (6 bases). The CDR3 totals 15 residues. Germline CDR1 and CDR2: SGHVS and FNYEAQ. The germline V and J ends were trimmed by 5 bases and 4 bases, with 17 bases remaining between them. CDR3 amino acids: CASSHSLQGVTEAFF. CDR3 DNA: TGTGCCAGCAGCCACTCGCTACAGGGAGTCACTGAAGCTTTCTTT. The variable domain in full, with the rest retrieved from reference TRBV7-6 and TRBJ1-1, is GAGVSQSPRYKVTKRGQDVALRCDPISGHVSLYWYRQALGQGPEFLTYFNYEAQQDKSGLPNDRFSAERPEGSISTLTIQRTEQRDSAMYRCASSHSLQGVTEAFFGQGTRLTVV.

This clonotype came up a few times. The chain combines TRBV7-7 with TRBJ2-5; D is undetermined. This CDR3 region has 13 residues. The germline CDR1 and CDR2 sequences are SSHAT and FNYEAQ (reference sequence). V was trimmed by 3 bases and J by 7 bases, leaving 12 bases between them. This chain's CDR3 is CASSFDGVGTQYF. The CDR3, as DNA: TGTGCCAGCAGCTTCGATGGGGTGGGGACCCAGTACTTC.

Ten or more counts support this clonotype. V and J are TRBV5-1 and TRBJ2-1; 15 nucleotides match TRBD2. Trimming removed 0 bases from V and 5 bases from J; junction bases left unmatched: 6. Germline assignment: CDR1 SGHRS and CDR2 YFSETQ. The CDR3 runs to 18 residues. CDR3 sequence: CASSLVGTSGGNNNEQFF. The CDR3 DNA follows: TGCGCCAGCAGCTTGGTCGGGACTAGCGGGGGGAATAACAATGAGCAGTTCTTC. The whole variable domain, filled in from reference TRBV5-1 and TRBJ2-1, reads KAGVTQTPRYLIKTRGQQVTLSCSPISGHRSVSWYQQTPGQGLQFLFEYFSETQRNKGNFPGRFSGRQFSNSRSEMNVSTLELGDSALYLCASSLVGTSGGNNNEQFFGPGTRLTVL.

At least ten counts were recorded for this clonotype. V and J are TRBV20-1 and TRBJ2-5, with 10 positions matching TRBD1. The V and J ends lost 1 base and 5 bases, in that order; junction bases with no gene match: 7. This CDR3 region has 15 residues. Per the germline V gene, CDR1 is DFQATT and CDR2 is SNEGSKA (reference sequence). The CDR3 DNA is TGCAGTGCTAGAGGGGGACAGGGGAGGTTGGAGACCCAGTACTTC. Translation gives CSARGGQGRLETQYF.

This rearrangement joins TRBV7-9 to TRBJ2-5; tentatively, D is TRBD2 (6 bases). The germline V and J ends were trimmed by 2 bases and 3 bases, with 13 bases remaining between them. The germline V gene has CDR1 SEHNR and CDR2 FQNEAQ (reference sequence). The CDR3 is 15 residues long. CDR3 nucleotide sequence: TGTGCCAGCAGCTTAAGCCGGGACTTCAAAGAGACCCAGTACTTC. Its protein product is CASSLSRDFKETQYF.

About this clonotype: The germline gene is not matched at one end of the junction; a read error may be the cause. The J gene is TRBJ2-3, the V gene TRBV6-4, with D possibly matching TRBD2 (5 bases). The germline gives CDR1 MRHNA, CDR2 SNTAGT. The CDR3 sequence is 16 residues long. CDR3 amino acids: CASSDSIGLPTNTQYF. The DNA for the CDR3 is TGTGCCAGCAGTGACTCGATTGGACTCCCCACAAATACGCAGTATTTT.

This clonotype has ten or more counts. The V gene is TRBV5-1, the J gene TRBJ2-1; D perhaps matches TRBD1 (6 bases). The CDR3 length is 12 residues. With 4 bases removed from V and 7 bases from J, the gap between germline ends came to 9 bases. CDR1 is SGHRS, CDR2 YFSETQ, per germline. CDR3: CASSTQGNEQFF. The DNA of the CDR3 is TGCGCCAGCAGCACCCAGGGGAATGAGCAGTTCTTC.

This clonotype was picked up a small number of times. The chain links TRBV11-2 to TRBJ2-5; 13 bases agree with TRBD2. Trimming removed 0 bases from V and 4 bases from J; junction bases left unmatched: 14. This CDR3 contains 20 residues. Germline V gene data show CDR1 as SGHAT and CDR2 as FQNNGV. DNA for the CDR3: TGTGCCAGCAGCTTAGATAAGCTAACTAGCGGGAGGGCCATCGCAGAGACCCAGTACTTC. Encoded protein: CASSLDKLTSGRAIAETQYF.

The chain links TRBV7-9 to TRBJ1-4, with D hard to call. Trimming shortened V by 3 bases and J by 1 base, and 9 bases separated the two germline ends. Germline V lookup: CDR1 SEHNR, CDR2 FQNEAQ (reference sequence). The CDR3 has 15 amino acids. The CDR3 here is CASSFNLGTNEKLFF. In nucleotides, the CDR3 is TGTGCCAGCAGCTTTAACTTGGGAACTAATGAAAAACTGTTTTTT.

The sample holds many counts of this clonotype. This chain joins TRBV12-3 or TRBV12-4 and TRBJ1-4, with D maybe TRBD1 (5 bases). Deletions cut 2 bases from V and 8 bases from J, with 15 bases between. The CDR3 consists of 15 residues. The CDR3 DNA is TGTGCCAGCAGTTTAAGGGACGGTGGGCGGGAAAAACTGTTTTTT. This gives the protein CASSLRDGGREKLFF.

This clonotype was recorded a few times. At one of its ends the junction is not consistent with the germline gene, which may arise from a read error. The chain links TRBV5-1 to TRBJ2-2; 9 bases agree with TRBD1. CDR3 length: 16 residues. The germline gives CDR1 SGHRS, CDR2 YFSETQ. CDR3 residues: CASSLTGGRSTRELFF. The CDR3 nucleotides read TGCGCCAGCAGCTTGACAGGGGGCCGGAGCACCAGGGAGCTGTTTTTT.

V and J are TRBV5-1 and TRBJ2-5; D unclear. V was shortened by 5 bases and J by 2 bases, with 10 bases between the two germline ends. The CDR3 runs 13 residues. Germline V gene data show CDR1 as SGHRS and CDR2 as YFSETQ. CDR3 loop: CASRIDGQETQYF. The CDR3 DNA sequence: TGCGCCAGCAGGATAGACGGACAAGAGACCCAGTACTTC.